This T cell receptor beta chain was sequenced for a study of blood T cells in healthy people across ages (dated by TCRdb to the mid-2010s). For the study in its entirety: In model experiments, roughly one uniquely barcoded TCR beta cDNA molecule per two T cells was captured by template switching. The donors were divided into four age groups: young (average around 16 years), middle-aged (about 39), aged (around 67) and long-lived (roughly 82). Age-related changes in TCR beta repertoire diversity were measured in the study by deep sequencing normalized with unique cDNA molecular identifiers. To avoid experimental bias, donors of different ages were spread randomly across the sequencing lanes. Using the same blood draw, the study looked at two additional independent replicas of 1 million unique cDNA reads for two donors, one aged 18 to 30 and the other aged 80 or older.

The cysteine opens and the phenylalanine closes a CDR3 of 15 amino acids. The read is trimmed to its CDR3 DNA, 45 bases read in frame from base 1. The germline V gene (reference sequence) specifies DFQATT as CDR1 and SNEGSKA as CDR2. V is pared back by 5 bases and J by 3 bases, with 19 bases lying between the germline termini. Findings and caveats that apply to the study as a whole: Total diversity estimates from one million sequenced T cells were considered lower bounds and underestimates. Observed TCR beta diversity correlated strongly with the percentage of naive T cells measured by flow cytometry. Because the CMV infection status of the donors was unknown, age-related changes in expanded clonotypes may potentially have been confounded. Observed TCR beta diversity per million T cells fell roughly linearly with age, and a significant reduction was already apparent by age around 44. Compared with the aged group, more naive CD4+ T cells, fewer expanded clones and increased TCR diversity were shown by the long-lived group, suggesting age selection. Bulk unsorted PBMC profiling prevented conclusive comparison of naive and antigen-experienced compartments.

The donors were a few dozen Caucasian individuals from Russia, aged 6 to 90 years, who were systemically healthy. Each donor gave ten milliliters of peripheral blood, collected into EDTA-treated Vacutainer tubes. Ficoll-Paque density-gradient centrifugation was used to isolate PBMCs, with at least 6 million per sample. Trizol reagent was used to extract total RNA from the PBMCs, yielding at least 6 micrograms per sample. Naive CD45RAhigh/CD27high T cell percentages were measured by flow cytometry on a PBMC aliquot from every donor. Library preparation used 5' RACE. Sequenced using an Illumina HiSeq 2500. A second PCR of about 6 to 11 cycles was performed with a sample-barcoded 5' primer and a J-beta primer mix. A unique molecular identifier was introduced onto each TCR beta cDNA molecule by a template-switch 5' adaptor carrying 12 random nucleotides. Each sample yielded at least 2.5 million CDR3-containing paired-end reads. First-strand cDNA was synthesized from all RNA with the Mint cDNA synthesis kit, primed by a TRBC-specific oligonucleotide. All cDNA was treated with uracil-DNA glycosylase and then went through a first 18-cycle PCR with the universal primers M1SS and BC2_uni_R. Per the original workflow: Each sample was normalized by randomly selecting 1 million high-quality reads, each carrying a distinct molecular identifier. Instead of being binned into consensus sequences, reads that shared molecular identifiers were thrown out. MiTCR, with a Q25 quality threshold and the strictest error-elimination algorithm, was used for CDR3 identification, clonotype clustering and error correction. A nonparametric unseen species model with Euler transformation was used to estimate lower-bound total TCR beta diversity. Clones were called with MiXCR by TCRdb after fastp trimmed the public reads at Q25, and only in-frame beta chains were retained. A single entry per CDR3 protein holds the most common genes and DNA from its merged rows. These V and J calls rely on TCRdb rather than the paper's analysis. The sample table lists under 2,000,000 distinct CDR3 sequences, 49% of them with a count of one. Approximately 2.1% of the sample lies in the top ten.

With regard to this clonotype: No antigen is known for it. No base quality information exists; no much larger clone differs at one position.

This receptor chain uses TRBV20-1 and TRBJ1-2, and the D gene may be TRBD1, 6 bases matching. The origin of this receptor is a woman aged 40 to 50 in good health. Sequencing was performed on blood. The CDR3 loop reads CSAPRRGGGYYGYTF. In nucleotide form, the sequence is TGCAGTGCTCCACGGAGGGGGGGGGGATACTATGGCTACACCTTC.